One and the same sample provided the 18 T cell receptor beta chains below, sequenced in a study of blood T cell repertoires in COVID-19. Profiling relied on immunoSEQ multiplex PCR, and the TCRdb table lists in-frame clones only, not all of them. The table includes some 60,000 clones, under 85% detected once. The sample was peripheral blood. These receptors were obtained from a woman aged 80 or over with acute or convalescent COVID-19.

J is TRBJ2-3 and V is TRBV24-1; 10 bases line up with TRBD2. This CDR3 is built from 16 residues. In germline, CDR1 is KGHDR, CDR2 SFDVKD. V shed 0 bases, J shed 1 base, and the junction held 0 bases outside the gene matches. This CDR3 reads CATSDLGTSGTDTQYF. CDR3 nucleotides: TGTGCCACCAGTGATTTGGGGACTAGCGGCACAGATACGCAGTATTTT.

The genes are TRBV6-5 and TRBJ1-5; 10 bases agree with TRBD1. The trim removed 6 bases at V and 6 bases at J, leaving 8 bases unmatched. CDR1 and CDR2 (germline): MNHEY, SVGAGI. CDR3 size: 15 residues. CDR3 protein: CASRVTGGNTQPQHF. The CDR3 DNA follows: TGTGCCAGCAGGGTGACAGGGGGCAATACTCAGCCCCAGCATTTT.

The rearrangement links TRBV7-2 to TRBJ1-1; D is perhaps TRBD1 (5 bases). Between the trimmed V and J ends, which lost 4 bases and 4 bases, there was a span of 19 bases. The CDR3 is 16 amino acids. Germline CDR1 SGHTA, CDR2 FQGNSA. The CDR3 loop reads CASSSNPMGGVTEAFF. The CDR3 DNA reads TGTGCCAGCAGCTCTAACCCTATGGGGGGAGTCACTGAAGCTTTCTTT.

V is TRBV7-2 and J is TRBJ2-3, with 8 bases that match TRBD2. V shed 1 base, J shed 2 bases, and the junction held 11 bases outside the gene matches. The V gene's germline CDR1 is SGHTA and CDR2 FQGNSA. This CDR3 comprises 18 residues. The DNA for the CDR3 is TGTGCCAGCAGCTTAGTCCCCCCCAACGGGGGGGTCACAGATACGCAGTATTTT. Protein: CASSLVPPNGGVTDTQYF.

The chain has TRBV6-5 and TRBJ1-4; a weak D match, TRBD1 (5 bases). The V and J ends lost 5 bases and 5 bases respectively, with 15 bases between them. Per germline, CDR1 MNHEY and CDR2 SVGAGI. The CDR3 length is 15 residues. CDR3 DNA: TGTGCCAGCAGTCTAATTCGACAGTCAAATGAAAAACTGTTTTTT. Translating it yields CASSLIRQSNEKLFF.

The chain joins TRBV5-1 to TRBJ1-3; weak D call: TRBD1 (6 bases). The CDR3 covers 13 residues. Germline V gene sequence: CDR1 SGHRS, CDR2 YFSETQ. Trimming removed 4 bases from V and 4 bases from J, with 9 bases in between. CDR3 in amino acids: CASSVTGGNTIYF. In nucleotides, the CDR3 is TGCGCCAGCAGCGTCACAGGGGGAAACACCATATATTTT.

The J gene is TRBJ1-6, the V gene TRBV4-1; TRBD1 agrees at 8 bases. CDR3 length: 18 residues. Germline lookup yields CDR1 MGHRA and CDR2 YSYEKL. The V and J ends lost 1 base and 5 bases, in that order; junction bases with no gene match: 10. CDR3: CASSQARPGQANNSPLHF. The CDR3 nucleotides read TGCGCCAGCAGCCAAGCGAGGCCGGGACAGGCCAATAATTCACCCCTCCACTTT.

This chain uses TRBV6-5 with TRBJ2-3; D remains ambiguous. The CDR3 totals 13 residues. Germline lookup yields CDR1 MNHEY and CDR2 SVGAGI. The V end was cut by 8 bases, the J end by 3 bases, with 12 bases between. The CDR3 nucleotides read TGTGCCAGCCTCCCACCCGGGACAGATACGCAGTATTTT. Protein: CASLPPGTDTQYF.

The CDR3 reads CASSPLSGRGVETQYF. The CDR3 DNA is TGTGCCAGCTCACCACTAAGCGGGAGAGGGGTAGAGACCCAGTACTTC. This chain links TRBV18 with TRBJ2-5; 8 nucleotides agree with TRBD2. There are 16 residues in the CDR3. The V gene end was trimmed by 1 base and the J gene end by 4 bases; junction bases not matched to a gene: 8. In germline, CDR1 is KGHSH, CDR2 LQKENI.

For the CDR3, the DNA is TGCGCCAGCAGCCCGGTAACAGGGGTCAGAAACACCATATATTTT. Translating it yields CASSPVTGVRNTIYF. This chain links TRBV5-1 with TRBJ1-3; 7 bases align to TRBD1. V was pared by 4 bases and J by 5 bases, with 9 bases of the junction left unmatched. Germline V gene lookup returns CDR1 SGHRS and CDR2 YFSETQ. The CDR3 runs to 15 residues.

This chain uses TRBV19 with TRBJ1-5, with 11 bases identical to TRBD1. CDR3 length: 15 amino acids. Germline lookup yields CDR1 LNHDA and CDR2 SQIVND (reference sequence). Losses at the gene ends were 9 bases for V and 2 bases for J; bases not matched to a gene: 6. The CDR3 loop reads CASRTGGAGNQPQHF. CDR3 nucleotide sequence: TGTGCCAGCCGGACAGGGGGCGCGGGCAATCAGCCCCAGCATTTT.

The V call is TRBV2, the J call TRBJ2-1; weak D call: TRBD2 (6 bases). The CDR3 consists of 14 residues. Germline V gene lookup returns CDR1 SNHLY and CDR2 FYNNEI. The germline V and J ends were trimmed by 6 bases and 8 bases, with 17 bases remaining between them. In DNA form, the CDR3 reads TGTGCCAGCAGCCCCTTTGGCGGGACCGATGAGCAGTTCTTC. Amino acid sequence: CASSPFGGTDEQFF.

CDR3 in amino acids: CASSLAPASGRYEQYF. CDR3 nucleotides: TGTGCCAGCAGTTTGGCCCCAGCTAGCGGGAGGTACGAGCAGTACTTC. The chain combines TRBV27 with TRBJ2-7, with 11 bases lining up with TRBD2. The CDR3 spans 16 residues. V trimming: 3 bases; J trimming: 4 bases; junction bases outside the gene matches: 8. Germline-derived CDR1 and CDR2 are MNHEY and SMNVEV (reference sequence).

The chain employs TRBV18 and TRBJ1-1; D is perhaps TRBD1 (6 bases). V was shortened by 6 bases and J by 0 bases, with 8 bases between the two germline ends. The CDR3 extends over 13 amino acids. Germline lookup yields CDR1 KGHSH and CDR2 LQKENI. As DNA, the CDR3 is TGTGCCAGCTCCCAGGGGATGAACACTGAAGCTTTCTTT. Its protein product is CASSQGMNTEAFF.

The chain carries TRBV2 and TRBJ2-6; D is ambiguous. V was pared by 5 bases and J by 0 bases, with 8 bases between. The CDR3 contains 15 residues. Per the germline V gene, CDR1 is SNHLY and CDR2 is FYNNEI. The CDR3 region has the DNA TGTGCCAGCAGTTGGCCGATCTCTGGGGCCAACGTCCTGACTTTC. Amino acids: CASSWPISGANVLTF.

V usage is TRBV5-5 and J usage is TRBJ1-5, with a possible D match to TRBD1 (5 bases). V shed 0 bases and J shed 3 bases, with 13 bases lying between them. The germline CDR1 and CDR2 sequences are SGHKS and YYEKEE (reference sequence). The CDR3 length is 16 residues. The CDR3: CASSLEFRTINQPQHF. The DNA of the CDR3 is TGTGCCAGCAGCTTGGAGTTTAGGACAATCAATCAGCCCCAGCATTTT.

This clone appeared a few times. The V gene is TRBV6-6, the J gene TRBJ2-7; tentatively, D is TRBD2 (6 bases). Germline V CDR1 and CDR2: MNHNY, SVGAGI (reference sequence). The V gene lost 11 bases and the J gene lost 3 bases, with 14 bases spanning the gap. CDR3 length equals 12 residues. The CDR3 region is CACSSGVYEQYF. The CDR3 DNA sequence: TGTGCCTGCTCGTCGGGAGTCTACGAGCAGTACTTC.

This clone was detected only a few times. The rearrangement links TRBV7-2 to TRBJ1-4; 9 bases fit TRBD1. J lost 8 bases, V lost 5 bases, and 9 bases had no gene match. CDR3 size: 15 residues. Germline V gene sequence: CDR1 SGHTA, CDR2 FQGNSA. The CDR3 region is CASSASQGAGEKLFF. CDR3 DNA sequence: TGTGCCAGCAGCGCATCACAGGGGGCTGGGGAAAAACTGTTTTTT. Filled out from reference TRBV7-2 and TRBJ1-4, the complete variable domain reads GAGVSQSPSNKVTEKGKDVELRCDPISGHTALYWYRQSLGQGLEFLIYFQGNSAPDKSGLPSDRFSAERTGGSVSTLTIQRTQQEDSAVYLCASSASQGAGEKLFFGSGTQLSVL.